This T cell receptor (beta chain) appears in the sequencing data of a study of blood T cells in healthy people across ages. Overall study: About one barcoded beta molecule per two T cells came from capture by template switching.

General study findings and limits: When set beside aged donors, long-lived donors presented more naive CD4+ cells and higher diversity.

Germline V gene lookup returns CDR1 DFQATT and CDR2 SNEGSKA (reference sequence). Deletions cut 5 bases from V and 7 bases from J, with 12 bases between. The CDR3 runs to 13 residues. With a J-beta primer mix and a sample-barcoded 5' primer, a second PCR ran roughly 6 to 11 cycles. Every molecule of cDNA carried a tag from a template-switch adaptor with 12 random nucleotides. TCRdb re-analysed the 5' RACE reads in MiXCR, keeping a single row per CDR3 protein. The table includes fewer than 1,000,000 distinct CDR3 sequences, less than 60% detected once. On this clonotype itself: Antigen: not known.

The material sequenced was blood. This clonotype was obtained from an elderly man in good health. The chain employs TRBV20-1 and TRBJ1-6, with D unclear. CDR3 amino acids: CSAGRELNSPLHF. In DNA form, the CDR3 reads TGCAGTGCTGGACGGGAGCTGAATTCACCCCTCCACTTT.